A single sample is the source of the 11 T cell receptor beta chains below, sequenced in a study of control samples from healthy donors and cancer patients. The data were produced by immunoSEQ multiplex PCR, yet TCRdb's version contains in-frame clones alone and is incomplete. This table holds under 90,000 clones, over 80% found once. The sequenced sample was blood. Receptors originate from a woman aged 55-70 years in good health.

The rearrangement links TRBV19 to TRBJ1-5; D may be TRBD1 (5 bases). The V end was cut by 1 base, the J end by 6 bases, with 16 bases between. The CDR3 is made up of 16 amino acids. From germline, CDR1 is LNHDA and CDR2 SQIVND (reference sequence). Here the CDR3 DNA reads TGTGCCAGTAGTATAGGGGGACCGCGCCCCTCTCAGCCCCAGCATTTT. Translation gives CASSIGGPRPSQPQHF.

This clone occurred once. The chain links TRBV18 to TRBJ2-7; tentative D call: TRBD1 (5 bases). The germline V gene encodes CDR1 KGHSH and CDR2 LQKENI. CDR3 length: 13 amino acids. Between the trimmed V and J ends, which lost 3 bases and 3 bases, there was a span of 9 bases. The CDR3 DNA reads TGTGCCAGCTCACCCGACAGCTTCTACGAGCAGTACTTC. Its protein product is CASSPDSFYEQYF.

The V call is TRBV24-1, the J call TRBJ1-5; a weak D match, TRBD1 (6 bases). The CDR3 has 13 amino acids. Trimming pared 7 bases from V and 4 bases from J, leaving 10 bases between. In germline, CDR1 is KGHDR, CDR2 SFDVKD. The CDR3: CATSDRTNQPQHF. The DNA of the CDR3 is TGTGCCACCAGCGACAGGACAAATCAGCCCCAGCATTTT.

This chain joins TRBV19 and TRBJ2-1, with D perhaps matching TRBD1 (5 bases). The V end was cut by 3 bases, the J end by 9 bases, with 9 bases between. This CDR3 is built from 12 residues. Germline assignment: CDR1 LNHDA and CDR2 SQIVND (reference sequence). The CDR3 nucleotides are TGTGCCAGTAGTATTCAGGGTGGTGAGCAGTTCTTC. This gives the protein CASSIQGGEQFF.

This sequence joins TRBV28 and TRBJ2-1, with unresolved D. Trimming removed 2 bases from V and 7 bases from J, with 6 bases in between. CDR3 size: 12 residues. From germline, CDR1 is MDHEN and CDR2 SYDVKM. CDR3 in DNA: TGTGCCAGCAGTTTAATGGGAAATGAGCAGTTCTTC. Protein: CASSLMGNEQFF. The full variable domain, completed using reference TRBV28 and TRBJ2-1, is DVKVTQSSRYLVKRTGEKVFLECVQDMDHENMFWYRQDPGLGLRLIYFSYDVKMKEKGDIPEGYSVSREKKERFSLILESASTNQTSMYLCASSLMGNEQFFGPGTRLTVL.

The chain has TRBV18 and TRBJ1-1; D might be TRBD1 (5 bases). CDR3 length: 14 amino acids. Trimming stripped 5 bases from V and 1 base from J, with 11 bases between. In germline, CDR1 is KGHSH, CDR2 LQKENI. CDR3 coding DNA: TGTGCCAGCTCAGGGGGGTCTGGGAACACTGAAGCTTTCTTT. Its translation is CASSGGSGNTEAFF.

V is TRBV23-1 and J is TRBJ2-4, with a tentative D call TRBD2 (5 bases). TRBV23-1 is flagged as an ORF with uncertain function. V was cut by 0 bases and J by 0 bases, with 21 bases left in between. The CDR3 is 20 amino acids. In DNA, the CDR3 is TGCGCCAGCAGTCAATCGTCCCCCTACGCGGGTCCATTAGCCAAAAACATTCAGTACTTC. Translating it yields CASSQSSPYAGPLAKNIQYF.

The chain employs TRBV6-5 and TRBJ2-7; TRBD2 agrees at 11 bases. Per germline, CDR1 MNHEY and CDR2 SVGAGI. This CDR3 contains 15 residues. With 1 base clipped from V and 6 bases from J, the junction kept 5 bases outside the gene matches. The CDR3 DNA reads TGTGCCAGCAGTTACTTGGGACTAGCGGTTCTCGAGCAGTACTTC. Translating it yields CASSYLGLAVLEQYF.

V and J are TRBV4-2 and TRBJ2-4, with 7 bases matching TRBD2. The CDR3 sequence is 15 residues long. The V and J ends lost 4 bases and 8 bases, in that order; junction bases with no gene match: 11. From germline, CDR1 is LGHNA and CDR2 YNFKEQ. DNA for the CDR3: TGTGCCAGCAGCCTAGGGGCGGGAGACGGGGACATTCAGTACTTC. It specifies CASSLGAGDGDIQYF.

The DNA for the CDR3 is TGCGCCAGCAGCCAAGCCTACCGGGCAACTAATGAAAAACTGTTTTTT. Translating it yields CASSQAYRATNEKLFF. The rearrangement joins TRBV4-3 to TRBJ1-4; D is ambiguous. CDR3 length equals 16 residues. Germline values: CDR1 LGHNA, CDR2 YSLEER. V shed 1 base and J shed 0 bases, with 9 bases lying between them.

The rearrangement uses TRBV5-1 and TRBJ1-4; D perhaps matches TRBD1 (5 bases). V was cut by 6 bases and J by 0 bases, with 9 bases left in between. CDR3 length equals 14 residues. Germline V CDR1 and CDR2: SGHRS, YFSETQ. Written as DNA, the CDR3 is TGCGCCAGCACGAGCAGGGCAACTAATGAAAAACTGTTTTTT. Translation gives CASTSRATNEKLFF.